One and the same sample provided the 12 T cell receptor beta chains below, sequenced in a study of patients and donors after allogeneic stem cell transplantation. TCRdb re-called the RT-PCR reads with MiXCR, one entry per CDR3 protein. Of roughly 880,000 distinct CDR3 sequences in the sample, about a sixth are singletons; the top ten hold around 6%. The material sequenced was blood, either unsorted or a sorted T cell fraction (not recorded which). These receptors all stem from a human donor who was either an allogeneic HSCT recipient or a stem cell or donor lymphocyte infusion donor (not recorded which). It is not recorded whose cells these are; they may come from a transplant donor.

This clonotype has just a few counts. J is TRBJ1-2 and V is TRBV4-1, with D unresolved. V shed 2 bases and J shed 5 bases, with 15 bases lying between them. Germline loops: CDR1 MGHRA, CDR2 YSYEKL. The CDR3 is 15 amino acids. The CDR3 DNA is TGCGCCAGCAGCCAAAGTACGCCCAAGAGTTATGGCTACACCTTC. As protein: CASSQSTPKSYGYTF.

This clonotype was found a few times. This chain uses TRBV5-1 with TRBJ1-1; the D gene is possibly TRBD1 (6 bases). Germline lookup yields CDR1 SGHRS and CDR2 YFSETQ. V was cut by 4 bases and J by 5 bases, with 15 bases left in between. The CDR3 runs to 14 residues. The CDR3: CASSLQGHGTEAFF. Written as DNA, the CDR3 is TGCGCCAGCAGCCTACAGGGACATGGGACTGAAGCTTTCTTT.

This clonotype was seen ten or more times. The chain is built from TRBV12-3 or TRBV12-4 and TRBJ1-5; weak D call: TRBD1 (6 bases). This CDR3 spans 14 amino acids. Between the trimmed V and J ends, which lost 3 bases and 4 bases, there was a span of 10 bases. The CDR3 DNA follows: TGTGCCAGCAGTTTCAGACAGGATAATCAGCCCCAGCATTTT. Amino acids: CASSFRQDNQPQHF.

This clonotype was observed a few times. The chain couples TRBV29-1 to TRBJ1-4, with TRBD1 matching over 10 bases. CDR3 length: 13 amino acids. The ends lost 6 bases at V and 7 bases at J; junction bases unmatched: 5. From germline, CDR1 is SQVTM and CDR2 ANQGSEA. CDR3 DNA: TGCAGCGTGCCCGGACAGGGGGGTGAAAAACTGTTTTTT. This sequence encodes CSVPGQGGEKLFF.

J is TRBJ1-1 and V is TRBV6-5; TRBD1 matches 8 bases. CDR1 and CDR2 (germline): MNHEY, SVGAGI. Unmatched junction bases numbered 11, after V lost 2 bases and J lost 3 bases. The CDR3 is made up of 17 amino acids. CDR3 protein: CASSYAGQAVMDTEAFF. CDR3 sequence (DNA): TGTGCCAGCAGTTACGCGGGACAGGCCGTTATGGACACTGAAGCTTTCTTT.

The CDR3: CSARDPATSLDTQYF. CDR3 DNA sequence: TGCAGTGCTAGAGATCCCGCGACTAGTCTCGATACGCAGTATTTT. V gene TRBV20-1 combines with J gene TRBJ2-3; weak D call: TRBD2 (6 bases). V lost 0 bases to trimming and J lost 6 bases, with 16 bases between them. The CDR3 has 15 amino acids. The germline gives CDR1 DFQATT, CDR2 SNEGSKA (reference sequence).

This clonotype showed up just a few times. The chain carries TRBV6-5 and TRBJ2-5, with 9 nucleotides matching TRBD1. In germline, CDR1 is MNHEY, CDR2 SVGAGI. The CDR3 totals 16 residues. V was clipped by 4 bases and J by 5 bases; unmatched bases: 11. The CDR3 DNA follows: TGTGCCAGCAGTTCGAGACTTTCGGACAGGGGCGAGACCCAGTACTTC. Residues: CASSSRLSDRGETQYF.

This clonotype was observed a few times. The chain is built from TRBV12-3 or TRBV12-4 and TRBJ2-7; D may be TRBD1 (6 bases). The ends were cut back, 6 bases at V and 1 base at J, with 16 bases in the middle. CDR3 length equals 15 residues. Here the CDR3 DNA reads TGTGCCAGCAGAGGAAGGGGGTCCCCTTCCTACGAGCAGTACTTC. Amino acid sequence: CASRGRGSPSYEQYF.

The chain uses TRBV2 and TRBJ2-5, with no clear D. This CDR3 spans 14 amino acids. Trimming removed 6 bases at V and 3 bases at J, with 14 bases between. Germline CDR1 is SNHLY and CDR2 is FYNNEI. The CDR3, as DNA: TGTGCCAGCAGGGATTTAACTGGGAAAGAGACCCAGTACTTC. This codes for CASRDLTGKETQYF. Variable domain in full (rest from reference TRBV2 and TRBJ2-5): EPEVTQTPSHQVTQMGQEVILRCVPISNHLYFYWYRQILGQKVEFLVSFYNNEISEKSEIFDDQFSVERPDGSNFTLKIRSTKLEDSAMYFCASRDLTGKETQYFGPGTRLLVL.

This clonotype was observed a few times. The chain joins TRBV15 to TRBJ1-2; TRBD1 might be the D (5 bases). The CDR3 runs 15 residues. CDR1 is LNHNV, CDR2 YYDKDF, per germline (reference sequence). V lost 1 base and J 4 bases, leaving 13 bases between the germline ends. The CDR3 loop reads CATSRVEGLFYGYTF. The CDR3 DNA follows: TGTGCCACCAGCAGAGTGGAGGGGCTTTTCTATGGCTACACCTTC. Full variable domain (outside the CDR3, taken from reference TRBV15 and TRBJ1-2): DAMVIQNPRYQVTQFGKPVTLSCSQTLNHNVMYWYQQKSSQAPKLLFHYYDKDFNNEADTPDNFQSRRPNTSFCFLDIRSPGLGDTAMYLCATSRVEGLFYGYTFGSGTRLTVV.

This clonotype showed up just a few times. The V and J genes are TRBV2 and TRBJ2-7; possible D gene TRBD2, 6 bases. CDR1 and CDR2 from the germline V gene are SNHLY and FYNNEI. V lost 3 bases and J lost 2, with 11 bases in between. The CDR3 is made up of 14 amino acids. The CDR3 DNA is TGTGCCAGCAGTGACCCGGGAGTGACCTACGAGCAGTACTTC. Translation: CASSDPGVTYEQYF.

The V call is TRBV7-2, the J call TRBJ2-7, with D hard to call. The germline V and J ends were trimmed by 3 bases and 0 bases, with 9 bases remaining between them. Germline V CDR1 and CDR2: SGHTA, FQGNSA. The CDR3 runs 14 residues. The CDR3, as DNA: TGTGCCAGCAGCTTCGGGTGGGGCTCCTACGAGCAGTACTTC. Amino acids: CASSFGWGSYEQYF.